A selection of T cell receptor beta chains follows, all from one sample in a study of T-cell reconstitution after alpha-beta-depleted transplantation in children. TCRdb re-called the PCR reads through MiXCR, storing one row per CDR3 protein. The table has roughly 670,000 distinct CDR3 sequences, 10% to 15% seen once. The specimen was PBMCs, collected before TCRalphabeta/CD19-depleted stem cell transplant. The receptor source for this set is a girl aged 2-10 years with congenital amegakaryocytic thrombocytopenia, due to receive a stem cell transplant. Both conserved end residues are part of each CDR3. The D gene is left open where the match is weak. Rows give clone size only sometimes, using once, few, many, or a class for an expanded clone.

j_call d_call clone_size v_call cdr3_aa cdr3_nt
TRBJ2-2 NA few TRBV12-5 CASGLFGGDLTGELFF TGTGCTAGTGGTTTATTTGGCGGGGACCTCACCGGGGAGCTGTTTTTT
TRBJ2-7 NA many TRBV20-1 CSAIERAYSYEQYF TGCAGTGCTATAGAGAGGGCCTACTCCTACGAGCAGTACTTC
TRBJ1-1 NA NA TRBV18 CASSRSGTPMNTEAFF TGTGCCAGCTCACGCAGTGGGACGCCCATGAACACTGAAGCTTTCTTT
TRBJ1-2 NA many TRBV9 CASQQGSSGYTF TGTGCCAGCCAACAGGGTTCAAGTGGCTACACCTTC
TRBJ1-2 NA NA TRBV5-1 CASSLDPTAINYGYTF TGCGCCAGCAGCTTGGACCCGACAGCTATTAACTATGGCTACACCTTC
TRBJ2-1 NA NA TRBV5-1 CASRYRDEQFF TGCGCCAGCAGATACAGGGATGAGCAGTTCTTC
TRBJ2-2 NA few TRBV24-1 CATSDFGRRTTGELFF TGTGCCACCAGTGATTTTGGGCGCAGGACGACCGGGGAGCTGTTTTTT
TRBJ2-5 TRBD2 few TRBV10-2 CASSVSGRARETQYF TGCGCCAGCAGTGTTAGCGGGAGGGCCCGAGAGACCCAGTACTTC
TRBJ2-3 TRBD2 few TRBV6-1 CASSGWTSGKTGLTDTQYF TGTGCCAGCAGTGGATGGACTAGCGGGAAGACGGGCTTGACAGATACGCAGTATTTT
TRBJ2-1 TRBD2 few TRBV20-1 CSARTLAGINEQFF TGCAGTGCTAGAACTCTAGCGGGAATAAATGAGCAGTTCTTC